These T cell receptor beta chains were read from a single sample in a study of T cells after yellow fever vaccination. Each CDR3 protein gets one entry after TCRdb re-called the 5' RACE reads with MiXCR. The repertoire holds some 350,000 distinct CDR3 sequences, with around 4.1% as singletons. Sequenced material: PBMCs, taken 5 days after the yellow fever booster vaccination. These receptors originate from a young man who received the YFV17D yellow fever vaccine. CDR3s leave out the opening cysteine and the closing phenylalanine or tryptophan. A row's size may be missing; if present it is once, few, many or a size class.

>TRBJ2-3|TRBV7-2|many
ASSPRGVEADTQY
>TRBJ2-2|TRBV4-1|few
ASSQRTRGTGELF
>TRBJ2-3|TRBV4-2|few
ASSQKGLVATDTQY
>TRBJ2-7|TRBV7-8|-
ASSLWVNQGDEQY
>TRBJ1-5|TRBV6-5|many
ASTRRQGSNQPQH
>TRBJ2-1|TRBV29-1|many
SVELAGGLRDEQF
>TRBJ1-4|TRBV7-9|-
ASNPEKLF
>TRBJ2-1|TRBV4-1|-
ASSHRTGAQGSYNEQF
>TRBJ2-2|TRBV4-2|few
ASSQAGLAGSTGELF
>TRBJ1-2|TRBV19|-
ATTVRLNSPAYGYT
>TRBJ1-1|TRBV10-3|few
AIIPSKDRTNFEAF
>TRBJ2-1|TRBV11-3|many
ASSFSPRGSSYNEQF
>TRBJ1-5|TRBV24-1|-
ATSGQGDQPQH
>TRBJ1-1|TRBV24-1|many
ATSHDGEAF
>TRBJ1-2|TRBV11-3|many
ASSPGTHYGYT
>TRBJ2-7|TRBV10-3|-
AISEAPGEYEQY
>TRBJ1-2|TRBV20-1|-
SASPGQGYGYT
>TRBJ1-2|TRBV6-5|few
AASSNLYHALNYGYT
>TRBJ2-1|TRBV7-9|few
ASSVTGLGVNEQF
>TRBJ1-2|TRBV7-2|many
ASSKDRVYGYT
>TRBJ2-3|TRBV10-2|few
ASSIQGDTQY
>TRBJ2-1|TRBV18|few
ASSPPGTSGAYNEQF
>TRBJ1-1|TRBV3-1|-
ASSQVLGLATEAF
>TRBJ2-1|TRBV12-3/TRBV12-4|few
ASGELGGQGANEQF
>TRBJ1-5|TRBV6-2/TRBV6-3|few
ASSYRTQGDQPQH
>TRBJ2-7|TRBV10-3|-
AISESKVLSAYEQY
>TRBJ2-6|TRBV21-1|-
ASSTTPSGANVLT
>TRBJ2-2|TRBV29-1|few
SVDSGELF
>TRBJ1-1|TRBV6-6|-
ASSSNPRTGAGNTEAF
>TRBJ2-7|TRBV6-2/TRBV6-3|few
ASLWGTVQY
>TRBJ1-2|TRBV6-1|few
ASKAGGGPVYGYT
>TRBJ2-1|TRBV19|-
ASCPLGQGDNEQF
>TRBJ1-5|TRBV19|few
ASSIDLWRRQPQH
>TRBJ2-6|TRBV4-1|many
ASSPLGQRLGANVLT
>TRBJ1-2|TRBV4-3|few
ASSQAATGTGLGYT
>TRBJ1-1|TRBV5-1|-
ASSLGDRDTEAF
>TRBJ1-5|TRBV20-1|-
SARSHGGGGGPQH
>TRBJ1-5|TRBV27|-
ASSSRTFGPQH
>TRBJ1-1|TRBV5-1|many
ASSLVPSGEAF
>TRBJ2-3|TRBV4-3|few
ASSQVRGVADTQY
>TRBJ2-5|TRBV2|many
ASRKGTSGGETQY
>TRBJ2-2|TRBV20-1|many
SAREGRRTGELF
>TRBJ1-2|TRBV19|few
ASGNPPRTDRYGYT
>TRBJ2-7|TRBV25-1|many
ASTGRGGFYEQY
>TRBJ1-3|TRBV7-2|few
ASSLLGPGNTIY
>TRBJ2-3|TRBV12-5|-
ASGLSLSGDTQY
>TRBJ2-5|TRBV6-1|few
ASSETVSGTQY
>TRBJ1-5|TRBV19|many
ASSIDGAGGNQPQH
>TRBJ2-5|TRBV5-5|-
ASSFTGWGRETQY
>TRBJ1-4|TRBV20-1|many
SARATTGNEKLF
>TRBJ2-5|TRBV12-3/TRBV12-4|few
ASRGQGGKTQY
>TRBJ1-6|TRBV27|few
ASSIPGGSPLH
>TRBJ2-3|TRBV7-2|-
ASSSYGVTSTDTQY
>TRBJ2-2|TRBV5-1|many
ASSLRAVGGDTGELF
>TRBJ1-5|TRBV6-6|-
ASSRRPRNQPQH
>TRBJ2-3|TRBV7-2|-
ASSSTGTGWRDTQY
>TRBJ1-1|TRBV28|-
ASSPTQMNTEAF
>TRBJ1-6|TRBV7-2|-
ASSRILDRDSPLH
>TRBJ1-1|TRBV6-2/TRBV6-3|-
ASSRGQGHTEAF